This TCR beta chain appears in the sequencing data of a study of blood T cell repertoires in COVID-19. Study summary: Some COVID-19 samples were acute and others convalescent; all came from the United States, Italy and Spain. The analysed material was cDNA or gDNA that came from T cells, B-cell-depleted T cells, or PBMCs.

Authors' data handling: Reference gene primer amplification in the assay estimated nucleated cell counts. Produced via immunoSEQ multiplex PCR; TCRdb's table is partial and in-frame only. V, J and clone size reflect that table, while D and trimming were determined from the DNA. Seen here are some 46,000 clones, 85% to 90% observed once, and the top ten hold about 5%. This clone was seen a single time. Sample: peripheral blood. The clonotype comes from a human donor in a cohort sampled during active COVID-19.

The CDR3 nucleotides read TGTGCCAGTAGTTGGGGGACAGCTAACTATGGCTACACCTTC. It is translated as CASSWGTANYGYTF. V is TRBV19 and J is TRBJ1-2; 7 nucleotides line up with TRBD1. There are 14 residues in the CDR3. Trimming cost V 5 bases and J 0 bases; bases outside gene matches: 3. From germline, CDR1 is LNHDA and CDR2 SQIVND (reference sequence).